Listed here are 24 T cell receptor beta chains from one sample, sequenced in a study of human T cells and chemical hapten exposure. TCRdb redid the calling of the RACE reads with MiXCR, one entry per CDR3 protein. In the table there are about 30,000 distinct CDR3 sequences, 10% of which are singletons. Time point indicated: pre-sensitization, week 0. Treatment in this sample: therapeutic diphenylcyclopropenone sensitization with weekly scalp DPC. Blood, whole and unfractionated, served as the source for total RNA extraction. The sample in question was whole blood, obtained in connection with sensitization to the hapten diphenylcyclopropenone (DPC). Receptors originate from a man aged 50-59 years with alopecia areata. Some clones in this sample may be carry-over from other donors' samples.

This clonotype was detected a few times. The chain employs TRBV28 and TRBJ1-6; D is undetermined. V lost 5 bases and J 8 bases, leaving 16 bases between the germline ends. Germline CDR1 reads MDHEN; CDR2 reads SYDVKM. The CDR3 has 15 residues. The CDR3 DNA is TGTGCCAGCAGTCCCTCAGGACCGGGGTATTCACCCCTCCACTTT. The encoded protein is CASSPSGPGYSPLHF.

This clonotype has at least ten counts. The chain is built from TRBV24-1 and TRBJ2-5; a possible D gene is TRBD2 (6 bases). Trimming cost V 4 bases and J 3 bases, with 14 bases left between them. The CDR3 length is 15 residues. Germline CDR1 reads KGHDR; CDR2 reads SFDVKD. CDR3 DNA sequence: TGTGCCACCAGTGACCCAGGGACTGCCGAAGAGACCCAGTACTTC. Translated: CATSDPGTAEETQYF.

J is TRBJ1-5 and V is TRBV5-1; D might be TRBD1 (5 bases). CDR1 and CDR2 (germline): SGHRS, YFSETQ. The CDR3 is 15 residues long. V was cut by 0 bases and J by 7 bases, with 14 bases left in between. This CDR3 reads CASSLAGGTWQPQHF. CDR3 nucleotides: TGCGCCAGCAGCTTGGCCGGAGGGACCTGGCAGCCCCAGCATTTT.

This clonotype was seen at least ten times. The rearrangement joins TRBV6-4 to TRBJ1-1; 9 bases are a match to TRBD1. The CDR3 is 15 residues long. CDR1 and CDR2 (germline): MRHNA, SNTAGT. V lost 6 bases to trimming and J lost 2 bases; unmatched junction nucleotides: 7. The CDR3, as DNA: TGTGCCAGCAGCCCAATGGGACAGGGTAACACTGAAGCTTTCTTT. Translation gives CASSPMGQGNTEAFF.

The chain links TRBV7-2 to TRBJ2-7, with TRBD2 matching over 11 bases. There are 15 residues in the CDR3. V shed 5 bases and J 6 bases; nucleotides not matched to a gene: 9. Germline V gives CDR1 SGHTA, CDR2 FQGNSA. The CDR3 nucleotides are TGTGCCAGCAGCCCCCGTAGTAGCGGGAGGGGCGAGCAGTACTTC. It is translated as CASSPRSSGRGEQYF.

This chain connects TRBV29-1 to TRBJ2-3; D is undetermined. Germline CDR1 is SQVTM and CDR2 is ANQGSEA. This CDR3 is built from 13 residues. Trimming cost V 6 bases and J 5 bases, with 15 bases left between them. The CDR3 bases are TGCAGCGTCGCAGGCCAGGCGGAAGATACGCAGTATTTT. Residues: CSVAGQAEDTQYF.

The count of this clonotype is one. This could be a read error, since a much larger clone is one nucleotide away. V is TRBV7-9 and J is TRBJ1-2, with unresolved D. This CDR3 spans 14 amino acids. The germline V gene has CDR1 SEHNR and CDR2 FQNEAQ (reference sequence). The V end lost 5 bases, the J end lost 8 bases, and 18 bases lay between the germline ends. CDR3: CASSATRRAWGYTF. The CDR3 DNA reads TGTGCCAGCAGCGCCACTCGGCGTGCCTGGGGCTACACCTTC. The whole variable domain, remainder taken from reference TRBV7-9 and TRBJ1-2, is DTGVSQNPRHKITKRGQNVTFRCDPISEHNRLYWYRQTLGQGPEFLTYFQNEAQLEKSRLLSDRFSAERPKGSFSTLEIQRTEQGDSAMYLCASSATRRAWGYTFGSGTRLTVV.

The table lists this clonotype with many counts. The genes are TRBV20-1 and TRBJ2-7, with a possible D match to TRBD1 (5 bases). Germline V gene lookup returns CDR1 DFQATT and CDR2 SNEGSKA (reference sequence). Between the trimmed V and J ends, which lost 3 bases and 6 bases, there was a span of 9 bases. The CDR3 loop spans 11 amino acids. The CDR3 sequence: CSARARVEQYF. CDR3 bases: TGCAGTGCTAGGGCCAGGGTCGAGCAGTACTTC.

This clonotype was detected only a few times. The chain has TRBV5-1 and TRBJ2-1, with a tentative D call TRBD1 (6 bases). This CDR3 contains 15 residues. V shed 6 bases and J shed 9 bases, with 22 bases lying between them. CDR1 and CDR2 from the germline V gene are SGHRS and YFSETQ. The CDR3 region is CASKQGQNSWSEQFF. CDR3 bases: TGCGCCAGCAAACAGGGACAAAATTCTTGGAGTGAGCAGTTCTTC.

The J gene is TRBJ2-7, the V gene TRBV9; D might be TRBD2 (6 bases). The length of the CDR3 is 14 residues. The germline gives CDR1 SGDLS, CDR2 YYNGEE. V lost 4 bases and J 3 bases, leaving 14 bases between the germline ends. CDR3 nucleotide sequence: TGTGCCAGCAGCCCTCGGGGAGGCAGCTACGAGCAGTACTTC. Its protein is CASSPRGGSYEQYF.

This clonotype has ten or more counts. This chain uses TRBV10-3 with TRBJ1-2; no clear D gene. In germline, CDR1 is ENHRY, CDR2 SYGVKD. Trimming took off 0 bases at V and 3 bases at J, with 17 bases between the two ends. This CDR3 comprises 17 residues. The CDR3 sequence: CAISESNFDRPDYGYTF. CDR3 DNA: TGTGCCATCAGTGAGTCGAACTTTGACCGTCCGGACTATGGCTACACCTTC.

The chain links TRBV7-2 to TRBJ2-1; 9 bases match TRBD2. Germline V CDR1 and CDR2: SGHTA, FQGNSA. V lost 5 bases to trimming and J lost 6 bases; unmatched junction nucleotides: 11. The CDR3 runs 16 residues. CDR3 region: CASSLLGAGGINEQFF. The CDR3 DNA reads TGTGCCAGCAGCCTCTTGGGGGCGGGAGGGATCAATGAGCAGTTCTTC.

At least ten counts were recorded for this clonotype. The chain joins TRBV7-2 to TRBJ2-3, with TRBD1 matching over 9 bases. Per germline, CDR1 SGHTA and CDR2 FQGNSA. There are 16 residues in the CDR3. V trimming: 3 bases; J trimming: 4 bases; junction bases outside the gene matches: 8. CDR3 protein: CASSFTMTGGADTQYF. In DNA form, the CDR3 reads TGTGCCAGCAGCTTCACAATGACAGGGGGAGCAGATACGCAGTATTTT.

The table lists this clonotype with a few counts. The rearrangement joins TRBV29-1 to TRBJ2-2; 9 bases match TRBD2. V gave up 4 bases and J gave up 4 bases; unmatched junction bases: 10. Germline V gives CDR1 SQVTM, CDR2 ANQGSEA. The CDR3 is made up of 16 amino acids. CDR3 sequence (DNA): TGCAGCGTTGGGGGGACTAGCACCATTCCCACCGGGGAGCTGTTTTTT. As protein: CSVGGTSTIPTGELFF.

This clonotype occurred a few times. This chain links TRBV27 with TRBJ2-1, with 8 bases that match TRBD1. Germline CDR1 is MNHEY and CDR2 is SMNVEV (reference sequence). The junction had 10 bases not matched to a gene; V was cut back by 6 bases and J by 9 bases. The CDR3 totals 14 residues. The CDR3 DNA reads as TGTGCCAGCAGCTCCCGACAGGGGTACGGTGAGCAGTTCTTC. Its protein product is CASSSRQGYGEQFF.

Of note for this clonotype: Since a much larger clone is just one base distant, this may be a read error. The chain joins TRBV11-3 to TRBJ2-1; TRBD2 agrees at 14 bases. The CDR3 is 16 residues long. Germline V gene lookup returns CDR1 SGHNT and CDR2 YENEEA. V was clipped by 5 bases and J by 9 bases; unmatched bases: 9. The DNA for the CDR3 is TGTGCCAGCAGCAACCAGACTAGCGGGAGGGTGGGTGAGCAGTTCTTC. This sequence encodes CASSNQTSGRVGEQFF.

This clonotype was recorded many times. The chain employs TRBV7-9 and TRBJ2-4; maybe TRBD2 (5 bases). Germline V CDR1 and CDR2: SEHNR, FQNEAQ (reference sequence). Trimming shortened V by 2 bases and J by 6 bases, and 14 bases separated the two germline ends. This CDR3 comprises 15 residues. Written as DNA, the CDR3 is TGTGCCAGCAGCTTATTAATGCGGGCCGGAAACATTCAGTACTTC. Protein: CASSLLMRAGNIQYF.

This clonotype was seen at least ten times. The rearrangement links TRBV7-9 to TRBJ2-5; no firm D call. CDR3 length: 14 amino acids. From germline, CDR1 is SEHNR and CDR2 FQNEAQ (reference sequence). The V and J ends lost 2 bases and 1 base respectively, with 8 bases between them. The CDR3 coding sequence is TGTGCCAGCAGCTTACACAGAGGCCAAGAGACCCAGTACTTC. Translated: CASSLHRGQETQYF. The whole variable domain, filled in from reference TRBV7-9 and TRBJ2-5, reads DTGVSQNPRHKITKRGQNVTFRCDPISEHNRLYWYRQTLGQGPEFLTYFQNEAQLEKSRLLSDRFSAERPKGSFSTLEIQRTEQGDSAMYLCASSLHRGQETQYFGPGTRLLVL.

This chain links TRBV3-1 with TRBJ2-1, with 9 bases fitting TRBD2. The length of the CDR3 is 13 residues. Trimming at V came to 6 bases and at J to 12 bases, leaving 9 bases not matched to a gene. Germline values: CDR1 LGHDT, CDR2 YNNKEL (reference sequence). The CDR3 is CASRLAGLDGQFF. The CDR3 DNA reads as TGTGCCAGCAGGCTAGCGGGACTTGACGGGCAGTTCTTC.

CDR3 amino acids: CASSRLLAGVDNEQFF. The CDR3 DNA reads TGTGCCAGCAGCCGCCTTCTAGCGGGAGTCGACAATGAGCAGTTCTTC. This chain joins TRBV11-2 and TRBJ2-1, with TRBD2 identical over 10 bases. The CDR3 is 16 residues long. Germline assignment: CDR1 SGHAT and CDR2 FQNNGV. The V segment lost 5 bases and the J segment 5 bases; nucleotides outside the gene matches: 9.

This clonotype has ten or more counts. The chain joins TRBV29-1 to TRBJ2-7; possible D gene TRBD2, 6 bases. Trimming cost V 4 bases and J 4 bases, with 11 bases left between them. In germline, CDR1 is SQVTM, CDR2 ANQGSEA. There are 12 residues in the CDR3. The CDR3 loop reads CSVVAEGYEQYF. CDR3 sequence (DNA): TGCAGCGTTGTCGCGGAGGGTTACGAGCAGTACTTC.

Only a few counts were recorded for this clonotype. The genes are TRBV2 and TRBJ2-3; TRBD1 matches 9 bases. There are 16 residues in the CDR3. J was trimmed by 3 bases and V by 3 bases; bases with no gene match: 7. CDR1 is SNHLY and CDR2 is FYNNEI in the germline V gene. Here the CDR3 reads CASSDYPGQGTDTQYF. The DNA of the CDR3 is TGTGCCAGCAGTGATTACCCGGGACAGGGAACAGATACGCAGTATTTT.

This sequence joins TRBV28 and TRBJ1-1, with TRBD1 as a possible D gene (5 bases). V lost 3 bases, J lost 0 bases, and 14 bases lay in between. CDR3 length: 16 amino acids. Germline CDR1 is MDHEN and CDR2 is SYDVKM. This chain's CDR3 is CASSFVATEMNTEAFF. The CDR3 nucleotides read TGTGCCAGCAGTTTTGTCGCGACAGAAATGAACACTGAAGCTTTCTTT.

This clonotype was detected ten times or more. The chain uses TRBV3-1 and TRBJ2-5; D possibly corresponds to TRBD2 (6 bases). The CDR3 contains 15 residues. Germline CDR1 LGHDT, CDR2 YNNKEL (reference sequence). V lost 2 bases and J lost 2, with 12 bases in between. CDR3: CASSQSWDLQETQYF. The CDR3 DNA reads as TGTGCCAGCAGCCAATCCTGGGACTTACAAGAGACCCAGTACTTC.